This TCR beta chain was retrieved from a study of CD8 T cells in Susac syndrome. A quantity of roughly 0.5 to 1 ug RNA underwent reverse transcription using random hexamers. Multiplex PCR with immunoSEQ amplified the TCR beta CDR3 across 54 Vbeta and 13 Jbeta. Each CDR3 protein gets one entry after TCRdb re-called the immunoSEQ multiplex PCR reads with MiXCR. The sample yields 200,000 to 250,000 distinct CDR3 sequences, 95% seen once. FACS was used to enrich TEMRA cells, whereas the CD8+ and CD4+ T cells were obtained by negative isolation. CDR3 size: 15 residues. Trimming removed 4 bases at V and 2 bases at J, with 15 bases between. Germline V gene sequence: CDR1 SNHLY, CDR2 FYNNEI.

This TCR derives from a human donor with multiple sclerosis. The rearrangement uses TRBV2 and TRBJ2-7; D possibly uses TRBD1 or TRBD2 (6 bases each). Specimen: CD4+ T cells from PBMCs. This CDR3 reads CASSGGASPTYEQYF. CDR3 bases: TGTGCCAGCAGTGGGGGGGCCAGTCCTACCTACGAGCAGTACTTC.